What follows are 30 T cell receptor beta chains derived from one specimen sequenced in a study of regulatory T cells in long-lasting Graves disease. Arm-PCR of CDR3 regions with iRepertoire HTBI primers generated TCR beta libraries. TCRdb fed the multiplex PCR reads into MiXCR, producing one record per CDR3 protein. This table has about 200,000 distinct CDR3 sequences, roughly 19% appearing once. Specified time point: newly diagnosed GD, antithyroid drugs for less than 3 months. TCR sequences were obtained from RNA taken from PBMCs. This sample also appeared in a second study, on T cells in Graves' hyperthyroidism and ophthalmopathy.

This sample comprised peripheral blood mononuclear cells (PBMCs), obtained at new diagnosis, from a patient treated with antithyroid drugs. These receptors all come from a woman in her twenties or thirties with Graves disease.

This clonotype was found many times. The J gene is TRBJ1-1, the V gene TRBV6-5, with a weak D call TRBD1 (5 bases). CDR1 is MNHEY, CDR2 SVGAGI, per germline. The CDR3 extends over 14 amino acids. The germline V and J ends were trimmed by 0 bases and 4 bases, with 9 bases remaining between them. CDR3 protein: CASSYSRGVTEAFF. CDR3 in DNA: TGTGCCAGCAGTTACTCGCGGGGGGTCACTGAAGCTTTCTTT.

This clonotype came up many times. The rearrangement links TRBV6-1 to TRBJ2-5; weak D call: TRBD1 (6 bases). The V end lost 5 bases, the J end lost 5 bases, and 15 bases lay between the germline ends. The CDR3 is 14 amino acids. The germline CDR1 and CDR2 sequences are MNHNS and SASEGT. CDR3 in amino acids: CASSRGRGWETQYF. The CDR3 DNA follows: TGTGCCAGCAGTCGAGGCAGGGGTTGGGAGACCCAGTACTTC.

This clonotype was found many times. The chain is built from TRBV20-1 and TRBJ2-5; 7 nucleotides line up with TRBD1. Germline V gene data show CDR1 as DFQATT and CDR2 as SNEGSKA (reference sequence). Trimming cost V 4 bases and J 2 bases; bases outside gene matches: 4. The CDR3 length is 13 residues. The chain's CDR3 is CSATFRGQETQYF. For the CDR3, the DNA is TGCAGTGCTACCTTCAGGGGGCAAGAGACCCAGTACTTC.

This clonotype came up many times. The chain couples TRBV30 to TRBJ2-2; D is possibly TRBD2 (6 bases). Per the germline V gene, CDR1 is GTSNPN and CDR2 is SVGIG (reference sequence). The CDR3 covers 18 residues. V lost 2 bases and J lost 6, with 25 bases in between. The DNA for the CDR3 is TGTGCCTGGAGTTTGTCAGGCGCCCGGGGGAGTCATGCCGGGGAGCTGTTTTTT. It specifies CAWSLSGARGSHAGELFF.

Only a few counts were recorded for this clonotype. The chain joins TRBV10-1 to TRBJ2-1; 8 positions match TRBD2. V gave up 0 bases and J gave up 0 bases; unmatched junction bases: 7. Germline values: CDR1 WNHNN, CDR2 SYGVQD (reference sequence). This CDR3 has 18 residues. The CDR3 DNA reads TGCGCCAGCAGTGAGTCTAAGTGGCGGGGGGACTCCTACAATGAGCAGTTCTTC. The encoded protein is CASSESKWRGDSYNEQFF.

The CDR3 DNA is TGTGCCAGTAGGGACAGGGGGTCTACTAATGAAAAACTGTTTTTT. This translates into CASRDRGSTNEKLFF. V gene TRBV19 combines with J gene TRBJ1-4, with 10 bases fitting TRBD1. There are 15 residues in the CDR3. Germline CDR1 and CDR2: LNHDA and SQIVND (reference sequence). V lost 6 bases, J lost 2 bases, and 3 bases stayed unmatched.

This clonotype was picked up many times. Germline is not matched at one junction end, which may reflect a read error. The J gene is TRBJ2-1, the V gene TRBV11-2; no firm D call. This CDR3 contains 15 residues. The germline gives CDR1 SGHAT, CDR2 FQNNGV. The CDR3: CASSLDLSSYNEQFF. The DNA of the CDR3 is TGCGCCAGCAGCTTGGACCTAAGCTCCTACAATGAGCAGTTCTTC. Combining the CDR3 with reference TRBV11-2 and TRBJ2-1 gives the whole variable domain EAGVAQSPRYKIIEKRQSVAFWCNPISGHATLYWYQQILGQGPKLLIQFQNNGVVDDSQLPKDRFSAERLKGVDSTLKIQPAKLEDSAVYLCASSLDLSSYNEQFFGPGTRLTVL.

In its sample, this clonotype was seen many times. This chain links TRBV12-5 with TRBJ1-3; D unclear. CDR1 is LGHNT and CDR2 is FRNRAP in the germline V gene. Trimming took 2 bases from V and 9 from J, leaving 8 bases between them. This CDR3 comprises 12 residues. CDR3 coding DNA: TGTGCTAGTGGTTTGCCCGAAGGCACCATATATTTT. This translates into CASGLPEGTIYF.

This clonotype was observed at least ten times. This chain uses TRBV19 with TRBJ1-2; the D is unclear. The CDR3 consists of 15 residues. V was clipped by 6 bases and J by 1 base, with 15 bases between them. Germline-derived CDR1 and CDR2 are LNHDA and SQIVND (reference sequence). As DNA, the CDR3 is TGTGCCAGTAGCCGAAAGGGTAATGGTAACTATGGCTACACCTTC. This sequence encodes CASSRKGNGNYGYTF. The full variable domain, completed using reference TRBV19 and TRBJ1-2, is DGGITQSPKYLFRKEGQNVTLSCEQNLNHDAMYWYRQDPGQGLRLIYYSQIVNDFQKGDIAEGYSVSREKKESFPLTVTSAQKNPTAFYLCASSRKGNGNYGYTFGSGTRLTVV.

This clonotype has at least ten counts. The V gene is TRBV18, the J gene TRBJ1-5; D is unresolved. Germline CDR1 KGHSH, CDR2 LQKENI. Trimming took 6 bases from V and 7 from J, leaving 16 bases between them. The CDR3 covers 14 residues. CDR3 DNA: TGTGCCAGCTCCTTACAGAGAGAAGTCCAGCCCCAGCATTTT. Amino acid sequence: CASSLQREVQPQHF.

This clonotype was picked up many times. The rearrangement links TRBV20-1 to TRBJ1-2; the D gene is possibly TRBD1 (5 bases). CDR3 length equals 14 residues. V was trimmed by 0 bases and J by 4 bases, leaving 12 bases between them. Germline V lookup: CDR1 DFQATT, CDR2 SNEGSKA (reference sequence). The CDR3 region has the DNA TGCAGTGCTAGAGATCCCAGGGTGCCCTATGGCTACACCTTC. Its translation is CSARDPRVPYGYTF.

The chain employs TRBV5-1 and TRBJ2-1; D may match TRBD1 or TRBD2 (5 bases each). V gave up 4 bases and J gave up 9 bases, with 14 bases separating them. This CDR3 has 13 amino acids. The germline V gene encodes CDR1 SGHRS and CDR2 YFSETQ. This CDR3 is CASSTGPTPEQFF. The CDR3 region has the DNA TGCGCCAGCAGCACGGGACCGACACCTGAGCAGTTCTTC.

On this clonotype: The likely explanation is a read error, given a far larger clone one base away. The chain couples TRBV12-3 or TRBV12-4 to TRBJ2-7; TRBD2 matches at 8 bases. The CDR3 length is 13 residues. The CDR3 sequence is CASRRGREAGEFF. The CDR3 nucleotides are TGTGCCAGCAGAAGGGGCAGGGAAGCGGGAGAGTTCTTC.

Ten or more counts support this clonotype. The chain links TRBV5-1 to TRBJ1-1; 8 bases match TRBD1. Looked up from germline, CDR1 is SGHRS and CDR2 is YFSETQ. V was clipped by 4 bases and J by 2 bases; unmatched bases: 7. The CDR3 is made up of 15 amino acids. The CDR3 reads CASSLWTGSNTEAFF. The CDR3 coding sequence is TGCGCCAGCAGCCTTTGGACAGGGAGTAACACTGAAGCTTTCTTT. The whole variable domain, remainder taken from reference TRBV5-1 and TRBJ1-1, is KAGVTQTPRYLIKTRGQQVTLSCSPISGHRSVSWYQQTPGQGLQFLFEYFSETQRNKGNFPGRFSGRQFSNSRSEMNVSTLELGDSALYLCASSLWTGSNTEAFFGQGTRLTVV.

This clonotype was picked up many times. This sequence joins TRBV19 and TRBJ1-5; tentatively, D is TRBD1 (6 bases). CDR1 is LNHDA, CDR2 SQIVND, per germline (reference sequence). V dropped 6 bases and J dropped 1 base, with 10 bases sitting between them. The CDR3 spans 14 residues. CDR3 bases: TGTGCCAGTAGCCATCAGGGGAGCAATCAGCCCCAGCATTTT. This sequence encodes CASSHQGSNQPQHF.

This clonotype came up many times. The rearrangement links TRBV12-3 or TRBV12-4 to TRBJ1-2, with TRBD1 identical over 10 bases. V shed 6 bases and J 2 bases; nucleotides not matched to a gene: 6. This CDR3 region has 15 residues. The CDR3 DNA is TGTGCCAGCAGACCCTCGGGACAGGGGAACTATGGCTACACCTTC. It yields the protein CASRPSGQGNYGYTF.

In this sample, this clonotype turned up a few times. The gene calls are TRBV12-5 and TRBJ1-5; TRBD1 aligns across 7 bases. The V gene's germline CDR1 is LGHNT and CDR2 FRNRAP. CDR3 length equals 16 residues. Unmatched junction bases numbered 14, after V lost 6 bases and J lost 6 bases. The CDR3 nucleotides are TGTGCTAGTGGCAGGGACAGCCCCGTAAGGAGTCAGCCCCAGCATTTT. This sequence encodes CASGRDSPVRSQPQHF.

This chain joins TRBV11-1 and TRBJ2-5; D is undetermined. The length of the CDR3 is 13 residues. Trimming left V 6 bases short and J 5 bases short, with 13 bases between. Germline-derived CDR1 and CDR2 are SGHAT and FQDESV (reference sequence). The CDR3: CASSSIRWETQYF. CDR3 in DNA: TGTGCCAGCAGTTCAATACGGTGGGAGACCCAGTACTTC.

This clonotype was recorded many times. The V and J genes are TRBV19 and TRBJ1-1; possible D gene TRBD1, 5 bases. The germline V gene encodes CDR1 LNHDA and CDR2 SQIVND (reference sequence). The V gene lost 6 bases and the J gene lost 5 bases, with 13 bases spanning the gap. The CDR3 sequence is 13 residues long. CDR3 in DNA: TGTGCCAGTAGGAGTCGGGGGGGAACTGAAGCTTTCTTT. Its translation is CASRSRGGTEAFF.

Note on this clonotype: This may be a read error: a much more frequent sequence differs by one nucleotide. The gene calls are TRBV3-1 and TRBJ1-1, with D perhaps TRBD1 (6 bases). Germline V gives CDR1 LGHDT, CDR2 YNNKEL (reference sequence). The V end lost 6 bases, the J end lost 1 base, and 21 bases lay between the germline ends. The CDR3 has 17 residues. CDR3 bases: TGTGCCAGCAGTCATTACTGGTTAGGACAGACGAACACTGAAGCTTTCTTT. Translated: CASSHYWLGQTNTEAFF.

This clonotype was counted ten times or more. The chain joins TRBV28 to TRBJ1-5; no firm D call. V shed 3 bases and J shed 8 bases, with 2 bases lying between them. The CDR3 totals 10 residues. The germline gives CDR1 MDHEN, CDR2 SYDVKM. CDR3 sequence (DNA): TGTGCCAGCAGTTTGAAGCCCCAGCATTTT. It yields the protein CASSLKPQHF.

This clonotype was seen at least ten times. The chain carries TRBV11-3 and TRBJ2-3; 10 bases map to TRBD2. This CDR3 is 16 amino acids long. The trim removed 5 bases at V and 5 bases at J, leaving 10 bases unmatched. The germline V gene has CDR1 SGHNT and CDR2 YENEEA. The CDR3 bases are TGTGCCAGCAGCCCGGGGGGGGCTAGCGGGAGAGATACGCAGTATTTT. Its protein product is CASSPGGASGRDTQYF.

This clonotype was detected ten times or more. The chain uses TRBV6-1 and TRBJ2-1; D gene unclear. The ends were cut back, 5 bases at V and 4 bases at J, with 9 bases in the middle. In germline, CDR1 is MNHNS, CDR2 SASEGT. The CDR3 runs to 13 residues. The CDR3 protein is CASSPAEYNEQFF. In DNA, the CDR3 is TGTGCCAGCAGTCCGGCGGAGTACAATGAGCAGTTCTTC.

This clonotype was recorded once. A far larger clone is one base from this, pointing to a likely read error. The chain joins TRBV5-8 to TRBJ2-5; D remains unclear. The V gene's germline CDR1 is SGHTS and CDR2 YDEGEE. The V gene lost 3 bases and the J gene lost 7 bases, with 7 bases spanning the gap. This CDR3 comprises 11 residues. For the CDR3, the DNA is TGTGCCAGCAGCTATGTGGGGACCCAGTACTTC. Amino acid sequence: CASSYVGTQYF.

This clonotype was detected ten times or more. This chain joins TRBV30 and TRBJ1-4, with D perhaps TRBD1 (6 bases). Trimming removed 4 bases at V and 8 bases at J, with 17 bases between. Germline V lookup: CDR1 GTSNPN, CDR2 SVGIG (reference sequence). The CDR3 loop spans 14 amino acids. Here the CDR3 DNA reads TGTGCCTGGACCTCGGGCAGGGGAACCGAAAAACTGTTTTTT. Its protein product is CAWTSGRGTEKLFF.

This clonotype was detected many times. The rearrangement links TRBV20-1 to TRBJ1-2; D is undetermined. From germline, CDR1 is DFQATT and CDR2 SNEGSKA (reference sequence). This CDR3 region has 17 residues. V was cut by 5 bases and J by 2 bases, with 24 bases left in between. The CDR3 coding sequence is TGCAGTGCTGACCCTAGAAACCTCCCGACACTCAACTATGGCTACACCTTC. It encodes CSADPRNLPTLNYGYTF.

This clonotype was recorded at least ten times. The CDR3 coding sequence is TGTGCCAGCAGTGAGGAGTTCTCTGGGGCCAACGTCCTGACTTTC. This translates into CASSEEFSGANVLTF. The V call is TRBV2, the J call TRBJ2-6, with D unresolved. The CDR3 consists of 15 residues. V shed 3 bases and J shed 0 bases, with 6 bases lying between them. CDR1 SNHLY and CDR2 FYNNEI come from the germline V gene.

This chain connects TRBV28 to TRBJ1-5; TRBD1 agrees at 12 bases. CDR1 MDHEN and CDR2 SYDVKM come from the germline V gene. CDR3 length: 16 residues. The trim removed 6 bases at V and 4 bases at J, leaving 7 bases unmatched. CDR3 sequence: CASRRDRGRFNQPQHF. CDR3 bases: TGTGCCAGCAGGCGGGACAGGGGGCGATTTAATCAGCCCCAGCATTTT.

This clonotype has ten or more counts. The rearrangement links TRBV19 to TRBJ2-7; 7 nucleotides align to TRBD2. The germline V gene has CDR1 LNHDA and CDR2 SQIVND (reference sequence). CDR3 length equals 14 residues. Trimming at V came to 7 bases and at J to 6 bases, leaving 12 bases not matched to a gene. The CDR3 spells CASNGEAGVGEQYF. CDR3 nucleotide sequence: TGTGCCAGTAACGGGGAGGCGGGAGTCGGCGAGCAGTACTTC.

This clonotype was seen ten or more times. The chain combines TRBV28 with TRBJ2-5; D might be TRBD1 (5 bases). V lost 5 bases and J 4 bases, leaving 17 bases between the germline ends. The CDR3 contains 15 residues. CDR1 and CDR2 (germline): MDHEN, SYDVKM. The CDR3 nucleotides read TGTGCCAGCAGTGCCGGCCCAGGGTTGGGAGAGACCCAGTACTTC. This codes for CASSAGPGLGETQYF.